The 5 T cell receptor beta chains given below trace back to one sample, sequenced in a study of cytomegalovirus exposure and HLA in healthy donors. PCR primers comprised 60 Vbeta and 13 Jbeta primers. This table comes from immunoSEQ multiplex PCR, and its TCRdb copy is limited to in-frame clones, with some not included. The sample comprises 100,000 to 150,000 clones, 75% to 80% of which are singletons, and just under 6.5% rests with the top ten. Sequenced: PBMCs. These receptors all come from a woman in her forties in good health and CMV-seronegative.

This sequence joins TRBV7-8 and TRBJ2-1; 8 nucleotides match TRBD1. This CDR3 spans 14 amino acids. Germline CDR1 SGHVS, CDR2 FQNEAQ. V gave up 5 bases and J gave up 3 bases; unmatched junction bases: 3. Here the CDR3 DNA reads TGTGCCAGCAGCACGGGACAGGTCTACAATGAGCAGTTCTTC. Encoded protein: CASSTGQVYNEQFF.

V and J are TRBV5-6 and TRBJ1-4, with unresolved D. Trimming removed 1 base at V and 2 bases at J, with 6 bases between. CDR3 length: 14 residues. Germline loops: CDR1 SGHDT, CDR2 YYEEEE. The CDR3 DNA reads TGTGCCAGCAGCTTGAGCGTTACTAATGAAAAACTGTTTTTT. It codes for CASSLSVTNEKLFF. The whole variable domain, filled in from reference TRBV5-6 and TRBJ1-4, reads DAGVTQSPTHLIKTRGQQVTLRCSPKSGHDTVSWYQQALGQGPQFIFQYYEEEERQRGNFPDRFSGHQFPNYSSELNVNALLLGDSALYLCASSLSVTNEKLFFGSGTQLSVL.

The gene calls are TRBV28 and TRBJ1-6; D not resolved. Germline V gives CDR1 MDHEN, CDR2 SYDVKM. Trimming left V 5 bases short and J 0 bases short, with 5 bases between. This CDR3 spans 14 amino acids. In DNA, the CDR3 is TGTGCCAGCAGTCCTAGCTCCTATAATTCACCCCTCCACTTT. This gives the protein CASSPSSYNSPLHF.

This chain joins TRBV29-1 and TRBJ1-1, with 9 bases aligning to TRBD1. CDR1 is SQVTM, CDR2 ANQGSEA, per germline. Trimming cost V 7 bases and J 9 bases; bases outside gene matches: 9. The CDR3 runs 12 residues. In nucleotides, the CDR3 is TGCAGCGGGGGACAGGGAGCGCAACAAGCTTTCTTT. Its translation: CSGGQGAQQAFF.

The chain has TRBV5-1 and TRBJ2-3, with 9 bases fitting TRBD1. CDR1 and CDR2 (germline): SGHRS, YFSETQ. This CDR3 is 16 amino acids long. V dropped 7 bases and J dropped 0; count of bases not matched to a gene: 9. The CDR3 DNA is TGCGCCAGCTCACAGGGGGCAGGGATGAGCACAGATACGCAGTATTTT. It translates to CASSQGAGMSTDTQYF.